Below are 19 T cell receptor beta chains sequenced from a single sample in a study of blood T cell repertoires in COVID-19. The method was immunoSEQ multiplex PCR; TCRdb's version includes in-frame clones alone and lacks a portion of them. The sample lists 200,000 to 250,000 clones; 65% to 90% were seen once. Sequenced sample: peripheral blood. These receptors were taken from a man aged 45-60 years with COVID-19, enrolled during active disease.

In its sample, this clone was seen a few times. The genes are TRBV6-2 or TRBV6-3 and TRBJ2-7; D is unclear. Trimming removed 4 bases at V and 0 bases at J, with 10 bases between. CDR3 length: 14 amino acids. Germline V lookup: CDR1 MNHEY, CDR2 SVGEGT. Written as DNA, the CDR3 is TGTGCCAGCAGTTCCCGCCGCGGCTCCTACGAGCAGTACTTC. Protein sequence: CASSSRRGSYEQYF.

The rearrangement uses TRBV4-3 and TRBJ2-7, with 10 bases lining up with TRBD2. CDR3 length: 16 amino acids. J was trimmed by 4 bases and V by 0 bases; bases with no gene match: 6. CDR1 and CDR2 (germline): LGHNA, YSLEER. CDR3 loop: CASSQDPLAGAYEQYF. As DNA, the CDR3 is TGCGCCAGCAGCCAAGATCCGCTAGCGGGGGCTTACGAGCAGTACTTC.

A word on this clone: One end of the junction varies from germline; a read error may be responsible. The chain is built from TRBV7-3 and TRBJ2-1; TRBD2 matches at 11 bases. The CDR3 contains 16 residues. Germline CDR1 reads SGHTA; CDR2 reads FQGTGA. CDR3 bases: TGTGCCAGCAGCATAACTAGCGGGAGCCCCTACAATGAGCAGTTCTTC. Amino acids: CASSITSGSPYNEQFF.

The rearrangement uses TRBV30 and TRBJ1-5, with TRBD1 matching 9 bases. V shed 3 bases, J shed 4 bases, and the junction held 4 bases outside the gene matches. The CDR3 contains 14 residues. Germline V CDR1 and CDR2: GTSNPN, SVGIG (reference sequence). The DNA for the CDR3 is TGTGCCTGGAGCCTAGGACAGGGGAATCAGCCCCAGCATTTT. This encodes CAWSLGQGNQPQHF.

This chain joins TRBV7-9 and TRBJ2-5, with 9 bases aligning to TRBD1. V was clipped by 7 bases and J by 3 bases; unmatched bases: 9. This CDR3 region has 15 residues. CDR1 and CDR2 (germline): SEHNR, FQNEAQ (reference sequence). This CDR3 reads CASIKPGQGEETQYF. For the CDR3, the DNA is TGTGCCAGCATCAAACCGGGACAGGGAGAAGAGACCCAGTACTTC.

The rearrangement links TRBV5-1 to TRBJ2-1, with D perhaps matching TRBD2 (5 bases). Germline lookup yields CDR1 SGHRS and CDR2 YFSETQ. This CDR3 is 13 amino acids long. The V end lost 5 bases, the J end lost 8 bases, and 14 bases lay between the germline ends. The CDR3 DNA reads TGCGCCAGCAGTTTGACCCAGGAGGATGAGCAGTTCTTC. Its protein is CASSLTQEDEQFF.

This chain connects TRBV11-2 to TRBJ2-1; D ambiguous. Per germline, CDR1 SGHAT and CDR2 FQNNGV. V lost 1 base and J 6 bases, leaving 13 bases between the germline ends. The CDR3 contains 15 residues. The CDR3 is CASSLGLVAPNEQFF. The CDR3, as DNA: TGTGCCAGCAGCTTAGGGCTAGTCGCACCCAATGAGCAGTTCTTC.

The chain uses TRBV7-9 and TRBJ2-1, with 7 bases lining up with TRBD2. The CDR3 covers 13 residues. The V and J ends lost 8 bases and 7 bases, in that order; junction bases with no gene match: 8. The germline CDR1 and CDR2 sequences are SEHNR and FQNEAQ (reference sequence). The CDR3 here is CASRSGVINEQFF. The DNA of the CDR3 is TGTGCCAGCCGAAGCGGGGTCATTAATGAGCAGTTCTTC.

V usage is TRBV15 and J usage is TRBJ2-1; 7 bases align to TRBD1. J was trimmed by 5 bases and V by 2 bases; bases with no gene match: 6. The CDR3 is made up of 15 amino acids. Per germline, CDR1 LNHNV and CDR2 YYDKDF (reference sequence). CDR3 sequence reads: CATSRRTGNHNEQFF. CDR3 in DNA: TGTGCCACCAGCAGAAGGACAGGAAATCACAATGAGCAGTTCTTC.

This clone was counted a few times. This chain links TRBV3-1 (or the pseudogene TRBV3-2) with TRBJ2-1; 9 nucleotides line up with TRBD2. V trimming: 4 bases; J trimming: 5 bases; junction bases outside the gene matches: 15. CDR1 LGHDT and CDR2 YNNKEL come from the germline V gene (reference sequence). The CDR3 is 18 residues long. The CDR3 sequence is CASSPRHPLAGEDNEQFF. The CDR3 nucleotides are TGTGCCAGCAGCCCCCGCCACCCTTTAGCGGGGGAGGACAATGAGCAGTTCTTC.

The chain links TRBV4-1 to TRBJ1-5; D is undetermined. The germline V gene encodes CDR1 MGHRA and CDR2 YSYEKL. The CDR3 has 14 residues. V gave up 5 bases and J gave up 9 bases, with 17 bases separating them. CDR3 sequence reads: CASSKNAGGVPQHF. CDR3 DNA sequence: TGCGCCAGCAGCAAGAACGCAGGAGGTGTGCCCCAGCATTTT.

This clone was picked up one time. The rearrangement links TRBV4-2 to TRBJ2-5; 14 bases are a match to TRBD2. Trimming at V came to 5 bases and at J to 5 bases, leaving 7 bases not matched to a gene. The CDR3 has 16 residues. Germline CDR1 is LGHNA and CDR2 is YNFKEQ. The CDR3 here is CASSNAGTSGGETQYF. The CDR3 coding sequence is TGTGCCAGCAGCAACGCCGGGACTAGCGGGGGTGAGACCCAGTACTTC.

The genes are TRBV25-1 and TRBJ1-5; 7 positions match TRBD1. Germline lookup yields CDR1 MGHDK and CDR2 SYGVNS. This CDR3 is built from 15 residues. The ends lost 2 bases at V and 2 bases at J; junction bases unmatched: 3. In nucleotides, the CDR3 is TGTGCCAGCAGTGAAAATGACAGGGGCAATCAGCCCCAGCATTTT. It is translated as CASSENDRGNQPQHF. Based on the CDR3 plus reference TRBV25-1 and TRBJ1-5, the full variable domain is EADIYQTPRYLVIGTGKKITLECSQTMGHDKMYWYQQDPGMELHLIHYSYGVNSTEKGDLSSESTVSRIRTEHFPLTLESARPSHTSQYLCASSENDRGNQPQHFGDGTRLSIL.

V gene TRBV9 combines with J gene TRBJ1-1; D is uncertain. V lost 2 bases, J lost 1 base, and 6 bases lay in between. In germline, CDR1 is SGDLS, CDR2 YYNGEE. CDR3 length: 13 residues. The CDR3, as DNA: TGTGCCAGCAGCGTGAAACAGAACACTGAAGCTTTCTTT. Translated, it gives CASSVKQNTEAFF.

The V call is TRBV7-2, the J call TRBJ2-3; 11 positions agree with TRBD2. Germline V gene sequence: CDR1 SGHTA, CDR2 FQGNSA. This CDR3 is 16 amino acids long. Unmatched junction bases numbered 7, after V lost 4 bases and J lost 4 bases. The CDR3 protein is CASSWTSGFVADTQYF. The CDR3 nucleotides are TGTGCCAGCAGCTGGACTAGCGGGTTTGTTGCAGATACGCAGTATTTT.

This chain connects TRBV18 to TRBJ1-1, with D perhaps TRBD1 (5 bases). V lost 5 bases, J lost 3 bases, and 13 bases lay in between. The germline CDR1 and CDR2 sequences are KGHSH and LQKENI. The CDR3 contains 14 residues. CDR3 residues: CASSILRVDTEAFF. CDR3 nucleotides: TGTGCCAGCTCAATACTCAGGGTTGACACTGAAGCTTTCTTT.

This chain uses TRBV2 with TRBJ1-4, with D possibly TRBD1 on 6 matching bases. The CDR3 contains 16 residues. Germline values: CDR1 SNHLY, CDR2 FYNNEI. V was shortened by 4 bases and J by 3 bases, with 15 bases between the two germline ends. CDR3 in amino acids: CASSVRGALANEKLFF. The DNA of the CDR3 is TGTGCCAGCAGTGTTCGGGGGGCGTTGGCTAATGAAAAACTGTTTTTT. Filled out from reference TRBV2 and TRBJ1-4, the complete variable domain reads EPEVTQTPSHQVTQMGQEVILRCVPISNHLYFYWYRQILGQKVEFLVSFYNNEISEKSEIFDDQFSVERPDGSNFTLKIRSTKLEDSAMYFCASSVRGALANEKLFFGSGTQLSVL.

The CDR3 DNA reads TGCGCCAGCAGCCAAGGTCGGGACAGGGTCGGGACTGAAGCTTTCTTT. Protein sequence: CASSQGRDRVGTEAFF. The rearrangement links TRBV4-1 to TRBJ1-1; 9 positions match TRBD1. The CDR3 has 16 amino acids. V dropped 1 base and J dropped 5; count of bases not matched to a gene: 8. The V gene's germline CDR1 is MGHRA and CDR2 YSYEKL.

The V and J genes are TRBV2 and TRBJ1-6, with no clear D. Per the germline V gene, CDR1 is SNHLY and CDR2 is FYNNEI. This CDR3 spans 15 amino acids. V dropped 1 base and J dropped 8 bases, with 12 bases sitting between them. CDR3 nucleotides: TGTGCCAGCAGTGAAGAAAACGGTTCTGATTCACCCCTCCACTTT. Protein product: CASSEENGSDSPLHF. The full variable domain, in which reference TRBV2 and TRBJ1-6 provide the parts outside the CDR3, is EPEVTQTPSHQVTQMGQEVILRCVPISNHLYFYWYRQILGQKVEFLVSFYNNEISEKSEIFDDQFSVERPDGSNFTLKIRSTKLEDSAMYFCASSEENGSDSPLHFGNGTRLTVT.